Included here is one T cell receptor beta chain sequence, with context. This clone has just a few counts. The specificity of this receptor is unknown. Base qualities are not at hand, and no much larger clone is one base apart. Participants in the prospective study were aged about 18 to 95 years, lived in approximately 26 United States geographic areas, and enrolled through a virtual design. In the prospective study, participants were assigned to cohorts based on the clinical history participants reported in a screening survey and a study questionnaire. Recovered participants in ImmuneRACE Cohort 3 were defined as having two consecutive negative NP/OP PCR tests, clearance from a healthcare professional, or resolution of symptoms. Each participant in the prospective study had whole blood, serum and a nasopharyngeal or oropharyngeal swab collected by mobile phlebotomists. Additional blood draws and questionnaires over an approximately two-month period could optionally be provided by prospective study participants. Before DNA extraction, prospective study blood samples were shipped either frozen or at room temperature.

This specimen belongs to a study of blood T cell repertoires in COVID-19 (TCRdb year 2020). Turning to the overall study: Samples from collaborators originated in the United States, Italy and Spain and spanned both the acute and convalescent phases of COVID-19. The material from the prospective study consisted of cDNA or gDNA derived from T cells, B-cell-depleted T cells, or PBMCs. Subjects who had been exposed to COVID-19, were actively infected with it, or had recovered from it provided the deeply sampled blood TCRbeta repertoires that made up the dataset. The repertoires were made available in a free public database intended to serve as a resource for research on the immune response to SARS-CoV-2. The samples were drawn from two sources: the first 160 participants of the ongoing ImmuneRACE study, and about 1,300 subjects contributed by 6 global collaborators. The sample metadata nearly always contained a de-identified subject ID, COVID-19 status, age in years and sex. HLA class I and class II types, where available, came from metadata supplied by the sample provider rather than from assay-based typing. Paper-wide results and their limitations: The amount of clinical and demographic metadata varied by source and participant and was provided uncurated.

TCRbeta CDR3 regions were amplified from genomic DNA by means of the immunoSEQ Assay, a bias-controlled multiplex PCR. Processing in the source paper ran as follows. Nucleated cell counts per sample were estimated from amplification of reference gene primers within the assay. Sequence reads were collapsed and filtered to measure the absolute abundance of every unique TCRbeta CDR3 rearrangement. For each sample, productive Simpson clonality was calculated by taking the square root of Simpson's diversity index across productive rearrangements. What TCRdb holds here is the immuneACCESS table cut down to in-frame rearrangements. Part of the clones is not present; checked against another copy, under half of the missing clones reflect an unresolved V gene, and the others are unexplained. That table gives V, J and clone size, and the DNA gave D and trimming. Recorded for this sample are approximately 300,000 clones; around 86% of them occurred a single time. The ten biggest clones cover less than 11% of the sample.

V is pared back by 1 base and J by 0 bases, with 10 bases lying between the germline termini. CDR1 and CDR2, per the germline V gene, are SGHDN and FVKESK. There are 16 amino acids in the CDR3, from cysteine to phenylalanine inclusive. Only CDR3 DNA remains: 48 bases, in frame from the first base. The material sequenced was PBMCs or T cells enriched from blood (not recorded which). The chain is made from TRBV14 and TRBJ1-5, with TRBD1 as a weak D call on 5 bases. The sequence came from a woman aged 18 to 35 who had recovered from COVID-19. CDR3 sequence: CASSQGLGVSNQPQHF. Read as DNA, the sequence is TGTGCCAGCAGCCAAGGTCTAGGGGTTAGCAATCAGCCCCAGCATTTT.